The 29 T cell receptor beta chains below were found in one sample sequenced in a study of Ad26.COV2.S vaccination and SARS-CoV-2 variants. TCRdb's table, derived via immunoSEQ multiplex PCR, lists solely in-frame clones and lacks some. Of about 350,000 clones in the sample, approximately 81% are singletons; the top ten hold about 3.5%. Treatment described: 19 received Ad26.COV2.S at low or high dose, single or two shots; 5 received placebo; per-sample allocation not given. Sampling was done on day 63 after the first vaccine or placebo injection. The specimen comprised peripheral blood, sampled in a trial of Ad26.COV2.S vaccine versus placebo. All receptors come from a person between 18 and 59 years old who received the Ad26.COV2.S COVID-19 vaccine or a placebo.

J is TRBJ2-3 and V is TRBV5-4; 14 bases line up with TRBD2. V was pared by 4 bases and J by 10 bases, with 11 bases of the junction left unmatched. CDR1 SGHNT and CDR2 YYREEE come from the germline V gene (reference sequence). The CDR3 runs 16 residues. The CDR3 spells CASSNVPGLAGVSQYF. The CDR3 coding sequence is TGTGCCAGCAGCAACGTTCCGGGACTAGCGGGGGTTTCGCAGTATTTT. The full variable domain, its missing parts supplied by reference TRBV5-4 and TRBJ2-3, is ETGVTQSPTHLIKTRGQQVTLRCSSQSGHNTVSWYQQALGQGPQFIFQYYREEENGRGNFPPRFSGLQFPNYSSELNVNALELDDSALYLCASSNVPGLAGVSQYFGPGTRLTVL.

The chain joins TRBV10-3 to TRBJ2-5; D possibly corresponds to TRBD2 (7 bases). CDR1 is ENHRY, CDR2 SYGVKD, per germline. Trimming left V 0 bases short and J 4 bases short, with 12 bases between. This CDR3 is built from 15 residues. The CDR3 DNA is TGTGCCATCAGTGAGTCGGGGGGGGCTGGAGAGACCCAGTACTTC. Translating gives CAISESGGAGETQYF.

This chain joins TRBV5-1 and TRBJ1-2, with TRBD1 matching 10 bases. This CDR3 spans 15 amino acids. From germline, CDR1 is SGHRS and CDR2 YFSETQ. J was trimmed by 4 bases and V by 3 bases; bases with no gene match: 6. CDR3: CASSSQGQGLYGYTF. CDR3 nucleotides: TGCGCCAGCAGCTCGCAGGGACAGGGGCTCTATGGCTACACCTTC.

The V and J genes are TRBV2 and TRBJ2-3; 12 positions agree with TRBD1. The CDR3 length is 19 residues. Trimming cost V 2 bases and J 2 bases; bases outside gene matches: 11. CDR1 and CDR2 from the germline V gene are SNHLY and FYNNEI. In DNA, the CDR3 is TGTGCCAGCAGTGAAAGCGGGACAGGGGGCAATTGGAACACAGATACGCAGTATTTT. Translating it yields CASSESGTGGNWNTDTQYF.

V is TRBV28 and J is TRBJ1-1, with a weak D call TRBD1 (5 bases). V was shortened by 6 bases and J by 7 bases, with 15 bases between the two germline ends. Germline values: CDR1 MDHEN, CDR2 SYDVKM. CDR3 length: 13 residues. CDR3 residues: CASSLRQPNEAFF. CDR3 sequence (DNA): TGTGCCAGCAGCCTACGACAGCCTAATGAAGCTTTCTTT.

This CDR3 reads CSVAGQGIETQYF. The CDR3 DNA sequence: TGCAGCGTGGCGGGACAGGGTATTGAGACCCAGTACTTC. This chain connects TRBV29-1 to TRBJ2-5, with 9 bases that match TRBD1. Trimming cost V 6 bases and J 5 bases; bases outside gene matches: 7. The CDR3 is made up of 13 amino acids. Germline CDR1 and CDR2: SQVTM and ANQGSEA.

A remark on this clone: This sequence may be a read error, since a much larger clone differs from it by one base. The rearrangement uses TRBV7-8 and TRBJ2-7; D ambiguous. The V end was cut by 1 base, the J end by 4 bases, with 5 bases between. This CDR3 is 12 amino acids long. Germline assignment: CDR1 SGHVS and CDR2 FQNEAQ. In DNA, the CDR3 is TGTGCCAGCAGCTTAGTAGGGTACGAGCAGTACTTC. Protein: CASSLVGYEQYF.

CDR3 region: CASRDRGHESDTQYF. CDR3 in DNA: TGTGCCAGCAGAGACAGGGGGCACGAATCAGATACGCAGTATTTT. J is TRBJ2-3 and V is TRBV6-5; 10 positions match TRBD1. Per the germline V gene, CDR1 is MNHEY and CDR2 is SVGAGI. The CDR3 totals 15 residues. Losses at the gene ends were 6 bases for V and 4 bases for J; bases not matched to a gene: 7.

The chain links TRBV2 to TRBJ2-7; weak D call: TRBD1 (7 bases). Trimming took 11 bases from V and 6 from J, leaving 20 bases between them. Germline assignment: CDR1 SNHLY and CDR2 FYNNEI. CDR3 size: 13 residues. The chain's CDR3 is CAGILLEGAEQYF. As DNA, the CDR3 is TGTGCCGGCATACTGTTGGAGGGGGCCGAGCAGTACTTC.

This clone was observed once. The rearrangement joins TRBV28 to TRBJ1-2; D gene ambiguous. Germline lookup yields CDR1 MDHEN and CDR2 SYDVKM. V lost 5 bases and J lost 0, with 1 base in between. The CDR3 has 11 residues. The CDR3 bases are TGTGCCAGCAGTCCTAACTATGGCTACACCTTC. Amino acid sequence: CASSPNYGYTF.

The gene calls are TRBV29-1 and TRBJ2-2, with D hard to call. The germline CDR1 and CDR2 sequences are SQVTM and ANQGSEA. Between the trimmed V and J ends, which lost 7 bases and 5 bases, there was a span of 8 bases. This CDR3 contains 11 residues. CDR3 sequence (DNA): TGCAGCGGGGGTAGAACCGGGGAGCTGTTTTTT. It specifies CSGGRTGELFF.

The chain uses TRBV13 and TRBJ2-4, with D perhaps TRBD2 (6 bases). Trimming took 1 base from V and 1 from J, leaving 8 bases between them. The CDR3 spans 15 residues. Germline values: CDR1 PRHDT, CDR2 FYEKMQ (reference sequence). CDR3: CASSLAGVAKNIQYF. DNA of the CDR3: TGTGCCAGCAGCTTAGCGGGAGTCGCCAAAAACATTCAGTACTTC.

This chain joins TRBV13 and TRBJ2-5, with 9 nucleotides matching TRBD2. Unmatched junction bases numbered 9, after V lost 5 bases and J lost 2 bases. The germline gives CDR1 PRHDT, CDR2 FYEKMQ (reference sequence). CDR3 size: 16 residues. The CDR3 region has the DNA TGTGCCAGCAGCCCAGGACTAGCGCCACAACAAGAGACCCAGTACTTC. It encodes CASSPGLAPQQETQYF.

This sequence joins TRBV6-5 and TRBJ1-5; 9 positions agree with TRBD1. J was trimmed by 6 bases and V by 0 bases; bases with no gene match: 3. This CDR3 region has 15 residues. The V gene's germline CDR1 is MNHEY and CDR2 SVGAGI. CDR3 in amino acids: CASSYSGTGSQPQHF. The DNA of the CDR3 is TGTGCCAGCAGTTACTCTGGGACAGGGAGTCAGCCCCAGCATTTT.

V is TRBV10-3 and J is TRBJ2-2; 8 bases match TRBD2. The CDR3 runs 16 residues. Germline V CDR1 and CDR2: ENHRY, SYGVKD. Trimming removed 6 bases from V and 2 bases from J; junction bases left unmatched: 8. CDR3 region: CAIRDSAGVNTGELFF. DNA of the CDR3: TGTGCCATCAGGGACTCAGCGGGAGTAAACACCGGGGAGCTGTTTTTT.

The J gene is TRBJ1-2, the V gene TRBV27; D is unclear. The germline CDR1 and CDR2 sequences are MNHEY and SMNVEV (reference sequence). The CDR3 has 13 amino acids. V was trimmed by 5 bases and J by 1 base, leaving 8 bases between them. CDR3 nucleotide sequence: TGTGCCAGCAGTCCCATGGGTAACTATGGCTACACCTTC. Translation gives CASSPMGNYGYTF.

The chain employs TRBV10-3 and TRBJ2-5, with 10 bases aligning to TRBD1. The ends lost 0 bases at V and 4 bases at J; junction bases unmatched: 8. CDR1 and CDR2 (germline): ENHRY, SYGVKD. This CDR3 region has 17 residues. The CDR3 protein is CAISESAGTGVAETQYF. The CDR3 DNA reads TGTGCCATCAGTGAGTCAGCCGGGACAGGGGTGGCAGAGACCCAGTACTTC.

This clone appeared once. V is TRBV9 and J is TRBJ2-7; 13 bases line up with TRBD2. V gave up 4 bases and J gave up 6 bases; unmatched junction bases: 4. Germline CDR1 is SGDLS and CDR2 is YYNGEE. The CDR3 sequence is 14 residues long. The CDR3 region is CASSLGTSGIEQYF. CDR3 DNA: TGTGCCAGCAGCTTAGGGACTAGCGGGATCGAGCAGTACTTC.

The rearrangement joins TRBV27 to TRBJ1-5; D possibly corresponds to TRBD1 (5 bases). V lost 5 bases to trimming and J lost 1 base, with 21 bases between them. Germline V gene data show CDR1 as MNHEY and CDR2 as SMNVEV (reference sequence). This CDR3 is built from 18 residues. The CDR3 here is CASSPWGEAGSSNQPQHF. The CDR3 DNA reads TGTGCCAGCAGTCCGTGGGGGGAGGCAGGGTCGAGCAATCAGCCCCAGCATTTT.

In its sample, this clone was seen a few times. The chain joins TRBV27 to TRBJ2-7; 7 bases fit TRBD1. Germline-derived CDR1 and CDR2 are MNHEY and SMNVEV (reference sequence). This CDR3 is 14 amino acids long. The trim removed 7 bases at V and 5 bases at J, leaving 11 bases unmatched. CDR3 amino acids: CASTTSIRGHEQYF. CDR3 DNA: TGTGCCAGCACCACCTCCATTAGGGGGCACGAGCAGTACTTC.

This clone was found once. The V and J genes are TRBV28 and TRBJ2-7; either TRBD1 or TRBD2 may supply D (5 bases each). V lost 7 bases to trimming and J lost 2 bases, with 15 bases between them. CDR1 MDHEN and CDR2 SYDVKM come from the germline V gene. This CDR3 has 14 amino acids. CDR3 DNA: TGTGCCAGCAAGACGGGACGCTCCACCTACGAGCAGTACTTC. Translated: CASKTGRSTYEQYF.

This chain uses TRBV27 with TRBJ1-1; D unclear. The V end was cut by 4 bases, the J end by 0 bases, with 12 bases between. Germline CDR1 reads MNHEY; CDR2 reads SMNVEV (reference sequence). The CDR3 covers 15 residues. CDR3 in DNA: TGTGCCAGCAGTTCCCGCCGGAAGTTGAACACTGAAGCTTTCTTT. It specifies CASSSRRKLNTEAFF.

V and J are TRBV4-1 and TRBJ2-1, with 7 positions matching TRBD1. This CDR3 comprises 17 residues. Germline-derived CDR1 and CDR2 are MGHRA and YSYEKL. V was clipped by 4 bases and J by 0 bases; unmatched bases: 9. CDR3 loop: CASSPGDRQSSYNEQFF. The CDR3 nucleotides are TGCGCCAGCAGCCCTGGGGACAGACAAAGCTCCTACAATGAGCAGTTCTTC.

This clone was found once. The chain couples TRBV27 to TRBJ1-6; D is unclear. Per germline, CDR1 MNHEY and CDR2 SMNVEV (reference sequence). Trimming removed 10 bases at V and 14 bases at J, with 27 bases between. CDR3 size: 15 residues. The CDR3 DNA sequence: TGTGCCACCCCGACCCTGGGTCCTAATCTTCAGACCCTCCACTTT. Its translation is CATPTLGPNLQTLHF.

The J gene is TRBJ2-1, the V gene TRBV12-2; the D call TRBD2 from the table was never checked on the DNA. TRBV12-2 is classified as a pseudogene. There are 17 residues in the CDR3. The DNA of the CDR3 is TGTGCAAGTCGCACCCTAGCGGGGGTATCTAGAAATCATGAGCAGTTCTTC. This encodes CASRTLAGVSRNHEQFF.

This clone has just a few counts. V usage is TRBV6-2 or TRBV6-3 and J usage is TRBJ1-2, with D uncertain. V was cut by 4 bases and J by 3 bases, with 9 bases left in between. Germline assignment: CDR1 MNHEY and CDR2 SVGEGT. The CDR3 spans 13 residues. CDR3 sequence reads: CASSSDKYYGYTF. The CDR3 DNA is TGTGCCAGCAGTTCCGACAAGTACTATGGCTACACCTTC.

The chain links TRBV18 to TRBJ2-7; 11 nucleotides match TRBD2. The CDR3 has 14 residues. With V trimmed by 0 bases and J by 6 bases, 1 base remained unmatched. The germline V gene has CDR1 KGHSH and CDR2 LQKENI. The DNA of the CDR3 is TGTGCCAGCTCACCACCGGGACTAGCGGTCGAGCAGTACTTC. Its protein product is CASSPPGLAVEQYF. The full variable domain, in which reference TRBV18 and TRBJ2-7 provide the parts outside the CDR3, is NAGVMQNPRHLVRRRGQEARLRCSPMKGHSHVYWYRQLPEEGLKFMVYLQKENIIDESGMPKERFSAEFPKEGPSILRIQQVVRGDSAAYFCASSPPGLAVEQYFGPGTRLTVT.

J is TRBJ2-7 and V is TRBV7-2, with a possible D match to TRBD2 (5 bases). CDR1 SGHTA and CDR2 FQGNSA come from the germline V gene. The CDR3 is 13 amino acids. Deletions cut 5 bases from V and 7 bases from J, with 15 bases between. CDR3 sequence reads: CASSLTGLLEQYF. The CDR3 DNA sequence: TGTGCCAGCAGCCTCACCGGACTCCTGGAGCAGTACTTC.

V is TRBV7-2 and J is TRBJ1-6; D might be TRBD1 (6 bases). The V gene's germline CDR1 is SGHTA and CDR2 FQGNSA. V was trimmed by 0 bases and J by 5 bases, leaving 23 bases between them. This CDR3 spans 20 amino acids. CDR3 residues: CASSLAVVPRGSKNNSPLHF. The CDR3 bases are TGTGCCAGCAGCTTAGCGGTCGTCCCCAGGGGATCAAAAAATAATTCACCCCTCCACTTT.